Listed here are 2 T cell receptor beta chains from one sample, sequenced in a study of cytomegalovirus exposure and HLA in healthy donors. PCR used 60 Vbeta primers and 13 Jbeta primers. Sequencing used immunoSEQ multiplex PCR; TCRdb keeps in-frame clones, though not all of them. Seen in this sample are approximately 140,000 clones; the ten most common clones hold approximately 1.5%. The material sequenced was PBMCs. These receptors were taken from a woman aged 45-59 years in good health and CMV-seronegative.

The rearrangement uses TRBV7-2 and TRBJ2-7, with D tentatively TRBD2 (6 bases). Trimming shortened V by 5 bases and J by 5 bases, and 13 bases separated the two germline ends. Germline CDR1 and CDR2: SGHTA and FQGNSA. The CDR3 extends over 13 amino acids. The CDR3 loop reads CASSPRRGHEQYF. Written as DNA, the CDR3 is TGTGCCAGCAGCCCACGGCGGGGCCACGAGCAGTACTTC.

V usage is TRBV9 and J usage is TRBJ2-1; D may be TRBD2 (6 bases). V was pared by 7 bases and J by 2 bases, with 7 bases between. The CDR3 runs to 12 residues. CDR1 is SGDLS and CDR2 is YYNGEE in the germline V gene. CDR3 residues: CASGTPYNEQFF. The CDR3 coding sequence is TGTGCCAGCGGGACTCCCTACAATGAGCAGTTCTTC.